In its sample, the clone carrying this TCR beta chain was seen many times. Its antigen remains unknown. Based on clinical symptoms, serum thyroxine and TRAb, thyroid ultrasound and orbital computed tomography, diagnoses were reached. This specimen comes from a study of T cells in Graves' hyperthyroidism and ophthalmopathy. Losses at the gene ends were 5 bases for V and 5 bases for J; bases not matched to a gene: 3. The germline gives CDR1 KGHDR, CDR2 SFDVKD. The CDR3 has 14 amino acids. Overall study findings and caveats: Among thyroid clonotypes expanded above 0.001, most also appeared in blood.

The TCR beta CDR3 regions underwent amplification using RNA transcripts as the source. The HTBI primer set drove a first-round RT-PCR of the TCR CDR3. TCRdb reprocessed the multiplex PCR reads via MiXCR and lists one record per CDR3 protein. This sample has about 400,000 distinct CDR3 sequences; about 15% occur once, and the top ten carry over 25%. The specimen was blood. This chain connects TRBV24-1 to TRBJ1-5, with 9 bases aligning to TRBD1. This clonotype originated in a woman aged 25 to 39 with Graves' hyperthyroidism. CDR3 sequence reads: CATSGQGVYQPQHF. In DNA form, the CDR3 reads TGTGCCACCAGTGGACAGGGGGTATATCAGCCCCAGCATTTT.